The 26 T cell receptor beta chains in this list originate from one sample, sequenced in a study of blood T cell repertoires in COVID-19. Libraries were prepared by immunoSEQ multiplex PCR; TCRdb keeps only in-frame clonotypes and omits some of them. Counted here are 250,000 to 350,000 clones, roughly nine tenths occurring once; the ten biggest clones make up roughly 2.6%. The specimen sequenced was PBMCs or T cells enriched from blood (not recorded which). These receptors were collected from a man in his sixties who had recovered from COVID-19.

V and J are TRBV4-2 and TRBJ1-3; D not resolved. This CDR3 contains 15 residues. CDR1 is LGHNA, CDR2 YNFKEQ, per germline. Between the trimmed V and J ends, which lost 2 bases and 0 bases, there was a span of 8 bases. CDR3 DNA: TGTGCCAGCAGCCAATTAACAGACTCTGGAAACACCATATATTTT. Amino acid sequence: CASSQLTDSGNTIYF.

This chain connects TRBV7-2 to TRBJ2-7; 15 positions match TRBD2. Trimming at V came to 5 bases and at J to 3 bases, leaving 8 bases not matched to a gene. The germline CDR1 and CDR2 sequences are SGHTA and FQGNSA. This CDR3 is 17 amino acids long. The CDR3 is CASSLGTSGRIHYEQYF. DNA for the CDR3: TGTGCCAGCAGCCTAGGGACTAGCGGGAGGATCCACTACGAGCAGTACTTC.

The CDR3 bases are TGTGCCACCAGCAGGGGTCCGGGACAGTATGGCTACACCTTC. The encoded protein is CATSRGPGQYGYTF. V usage is TRBV15 and J usage is TRBJ1-2; 7 bases map to TRBD1. The ends lost 3 bases at V and 5 bases at J; junction bases unmatched: 6. CDR1 is LNHNV, CDR2 YYDKDF, per germline (reference sequence). The CDR3 consists of 14 residues.

This clone was picked up one time. The CDR3, as DNA: TGTGCCAGCAGTAGCGGACAGCTTTCCTACGAGCAGTACTTC. Translating it yields CASSSGQLSYEQYF. V gene TRBV28 combines with J gene TRBJ2-7; D is perhaps TRBD1 (6 bases). The length of the CDR3 is 14 residues. V gave up 5 bases and J gave up 1 base, with 12 bases separating them. Germline CDR1 is MDHEN and CDR2 is SYDVKM. Filled out from reference TRBV28 and TRBJ2-7, the complete variable domain reads DVKVTQSSRYLVKRTGEKVFLECVQDMDHENMFWYRQDPGLGLRLIYFSYDVKMKEKGDIPEGYSVSREKKERFSLILESASTNQTSMYLCASSSGQLSYEQYFGPGTRLTVT.

The rearrangement links TRBV6-5 to TRBJ2-7; D is unclear. Germline V lookup: CDR1 MNHEY, CDR2 SVGAGI. There are 12 residues in the CDR3. Trimming pared 7 bases from V and 3 bases from J, leaving 10 bases between. The CDR3 DNA sequence: TGTGCCAGCATTTCACTACTCTACGAGCAGTACTTC. It yields the protein CASISLLYEQYF.

The chain recombines TRBV30 with TRBJ1-1, with D tentatively TRBD1 (5 bases). Trimming removed 4 bases at V and 3 bases at J, with 9 bases between. The CDR3 has 12 amino acids. Per germline, CDR1 GTSNPN and CDR2 SVGIG (reference sequence). The CDR3 DNA sequence: TGTGCCTGGATGGGGCTCGACACTGAAGCTTTCTTT. Residues: CAWMGLDTEAFF.

The chain combines TRBV7-3 with TRBJ1-2; D is unresolved. The CDR3 is 14 amino acids. Germline CDR1 and CDR2: SGHTA and FQGTGA. V dropped 0 bases and J dropped 2 bases, with 7 bases sitting between them. CDR3 DNA sequence: TGTGCCAGCAGCTTAACCCCAGGCAACTATGGCTACACCTTC. It specifies CASSLTPGNYGYTF.

The genes are TRBV28 and TRBJ1-6, with a possible D match to TRBD1 (5 bases). The CDR3 sequence is 14 residues long. V was trimmed by 6 bases and J by 6 bases, leaving 12 bases between them. Germline assignment: CDR1 MDHEN and CDR2 SYDVKM. CDR3 region: CASSPAGINSPLHF. The DNA of the CDR3 is TGTGCCAGCAGCCCTGCAGGGATTAATTCACCCCTCCACTTT.

The V gene is TRBV5-4, the J gene TRBJ1-6; TRBD1 is a possible D gene (5 bases). The V gene lost 2 bases and the J gene lost 6 bases, with 9 bases spanning the gap. Per germline, CDR1 SGHNT and CDR2 YYREEE (reference sequence). The CDR3 covers 14 residues. The CDR3 nucleotides read TGTGCCAGCAGCTTTGCTGGGGCTAATTCACCCCTCCACTTT. This codes for CASSFAGANSPLHF.

The rearrangement links TRBV6-5 to TRBJ1-1, with D possibly matching TRBD1 (6 bases). The CDR3 is 15 amino acids. The V gene's germline CDR1 is MNHEY and CDR2 SVGAGI. Trimming took 6 bases from V and 1 from J, leaving 15 bases between them. This CDR3 is CASSRGGGENTEAFF. DNA of the CDR3: TGTGCCAGCAGCCGAGGGGGGGGTGAGAACACTGAAGCTTTCTTT.

V and J are TRBV2 and TRBJ1-4; D unclear. Germline values: CDR1 SNHLY, CDR2 FYNNEI. This CDR3 has 13 residues. With 4 bases removed from V and 8 bases from J, the gap between germline ends came to 11 bases. CDR3 sequence (DNA): TGTGCCAGCAGTGTAATGGGCCTAGAAAAACTGTTTTTT. Protein: CASSVMGLEKLFF.

The chain has TRBV30 and TRBJ1-6; 7 nucleotides match TRBD1. Germline values: CDR1 GTSNPN, CDR2 SVGIG (reference sequence). The CDR3 has 18 residues. V lost 3 bases to trimming and J lost 8 bases; unmatched junction nucleotides: 19. CDR3 amino acids: CAWSGSKGAGGNYSPLHF. The DNA of the CDR3 is TGTGCCTGGAGCGGTAGTAAAGGGGCAGGGGGTAACTATTCACCCCTCCACTTT.

The chain carries TRBV19 and TRBJ2-5; perhaps TRBD1 as D (6 bases). This CDR3 comprises 15 residues. Germline CDR1 and CDR2: LNHDA and SQIVND (reference sequence). Trimming removed 6 bases at V and 5 bases at J, with 19 bases between. Here the CDR3 DNA reads TGTGCCAGTAGCCAGACAGGAGAAAACGGGGAGACCCAGTACTTC. This gives the protein CASSQTGENGETQYF.

CDR3 sequence (DNA): TGCGCCAGCAGCATATCTAGCGGGGGTTTCAATGAGCAGTTCTTC. Translated, it gives CASSISSGGFNEQFF. This rearrangement joins TRBV5-1 to TRBJ2-1; 10 nucleotides agree with TRBD2. The CDR3 covers 15 residues. V gave up 4 bases and J gave up 6 bases; unmatched junction bases: 7. Germline CDR1 is SGHRS and CDR2 is YFSETQ.

This rearrangement joins TRBV21-1 to TRBJ2-1; TRBD1, the table's D call, was not compared with the DNA. TRBV21-1 is noted as a pseudogene. The CDR3 is made up of 15 amino acids. The CDR3 region has the DNA TGTGCCAGAAATCGGACAGGGAAGCCTAACAATGAGCAGTTCTTC. Its translation is CARNRTGKPNNEQFF.

This clone has ten or more counts. The V gene is TRBV19, the J gene TRBJ2-7, with TRBD2 matching 9 bases. This CDR3 contains 13 residues. Germline V gene sequence: CDR1 LNHDA, CDR2 SQIVND (reference sequence). V gave up 7 bases and J gave up 7 bases; unmatched junction bases: 8. The chain's CDR3 is CASKSWREGEQYF. The CDR3 region has the DNA TGTGCCAGTAAGAGTTGGCGGGAGGGAGAGCAGTACTTC.

This sequence joins TRBV9 and TRBJ2-4; 9 nucleotides agree with TRBD1. The germline gives CDR1 SGDLS, CDR2 YYNGEE. Germline trimming cut 7 bases from V and 6 bases from J; bases unmatched to any gene: 11. The CDR3 has 15 residues. The CDR3 spells CASSPTGGVGNIQYF. Written as DNA, the CDR3 is TGTGCCAGCTCTCCGACAGGGGGTGTTGGAAACATTCAGTACTTC.

This clone appeared a few times. The chain couples TRBV3-1 (or the pseudogene TRBV3-2) to TRBJ1-3; D call uncertain. CDR3 length equals 14 residues. CDR1 and CDR2 (germline): LGHDT, YNNKEL (reference sequence). Trimming pared 3 bases from V and 2 bases from J, leaving 8 bases between. CDR3 loop: CASSQVEAGNTIYF. In DNA form, the CDR3 reads TGTGCCAGCAGCCAGGTAGAAGCTGGAAACACCATATATTTT.

The chain employs TRBV25-1 and TRBJ2-3, with TRBD2 identical over 8 bases. Germline assignment: CDR1 MGHDK and CDR2 SYGVNS. The V and J ends lost 7 bases and 5 bases, in that order; junction bases with no gene match: 8. This CDR3 spans 14 amino acids. Here the CDR3 reads CASKGTRIGDTQYF. The CDR3 bases are TGTGCCAGCAAGGGGACTAGAATTGGAGATACGCAGTATTTT.

In this sample, this clone turned up a few times. This rearrangement joins TRBV18 to TRBJ2-7; D is unresolved. Trimming took off 3 bases at V and 5 bases at J, with 8 bases between the two ends. Germline-derived CDR1 and CDR2 are KGHSH and LQKENI. The length of the CDR3 is 12 residues. CDR3 sequence: CASSPSRNEQYF. As DNA, the CDR3 is TGTGCCAGCTCACCGTCGCGAAACGAGCAGTACTTC.

This CDR3 reads CASSHVLTQGTNEQFF. As DNA, the CDR3 is TGCGCCAGCAGCCACGTACTGACACAGGGAACCAATGAGCAGTTCTTC. This chain joins TRBV4-1 and TRBJ2-1; D is possibly TRBD1 (6 bases). Trimming removed 3 bases from V and 6 bases from J, with 18 bases in between. Germline lookup yields CDR1 MGHRA and CDR2 YSYEKL. This CDR3 is 16 amino acids long.

Concerning this clone itself: The same CDR3 arises from other DNA sequences in this sample as well. The DNA for the CDR3 is TGTGCCAGCAGTTTACTCTCCTACGAGCAGTACTTC. This gives the protein CASSLLSYEQYF. The chain joins TRBV28 to TRBJ2-7; D gene uncertain. Germline CDR1 is MDHEN and CDR2 is SYDVKM. Deletions cut 2 bases from V and 0 bases from J, with 2 bases between. The CDR3 totals 12 residues.

V usage is TRBV18 and J usage is TRBJ2-7, with D maybe TRBD1 (6 bases). The CDR3 is 18 amino acids. CDR1 KGHSH and CDR2 LQKENI come from the germline V gene. With 1 base removed from V and 0 bases from J, the gap between germline ends came to 19 bases. DNA of the CDR3: TGTGCCAGCTCACCACAAGGATTCATAGGACAGTCCTCCTACGAGCAGTACTTC. The encoded protein is CASSPQGFIGQSSYEQYF.

The chain links TRBV11-3 to TRBJ2-1, with D perhaps matching TRBD2 (6 bases). Germline CDR1 SGHNT, CDR2 YENEEA. The CDR3 sequence is 20 residues long. Trimming removed 3 bases from V and 0 bases from J, with 24 bases in between. CDR3 DNA sequence: TGTGCCAGCAGCTTCCCCTCCGTTACCGCGGGGAAAAGCTCCTACAATGAGCAGTTCTTC. This gives the protein CASSFPSVTAGKSSYNEQFF.

The chain employs TRBV29-1 and TRBJ1-3; D is unclear. Between the trimmed V and J ends, which lost 5 bases and 0 bases, there was a span of 11 bases. Per the germline V gene, CDR1 is SQVTM and CDR2 is ANQGSEA. The CDR3 length is 14 residues. The CDR3 loop reads CSVFSRSSGNTIYF. The CDR3 bases are TGCAGCGTTTTCTCCAGAAGCTCTGGAAACACCATATATTTT.

This rearrangement joins TRBV5-1 to TRBJ1-1, with D uncertain. The germline gives CDR1 SGHRS, CDR2 YFSETQ. The CDR3 length is 15 residues. Deletions cut 0 bases from V and 1 base from J, with 10 bases between. In DNA, the CDR3 is TGCGCCAGCAGCTTGGCCGTGACATCGAACACTGAAGCTTTCTTT. It specifies CASSLAVTSNTEAFF.